Presented here are 5 T cell receptor beta chains from one specimen sequenced in a study of vaccination and CD4 T cells after COVID-19. No antigen is known for these receptors. CD4+ T cells that had been cultured provided DNA sequenced with the Oncomine TCR Beta short-read assay. TCRdb re-called the PCR reads through MiXCR, storing one row per CDR3 protein. The sample has approximately 18,000 distinct CDR3 sequences, less than 30% seen once. Treatment given: approximately 10-day PBMC culture with coronavirus spike peptide pools or control peptides (ViraFEST assay). Sequenced material: cultured CD4+ T cells from blood. All receptors derive from a human donor with COVID-19.

This clonotype was observed a handful of times. The chain uses TRBV11-3 and TRBJ1-1; D uncertain. CDR3 length: 13 residues. CDR1 and CDR2 (germline): SGHNT, YENEEA. V was pared by 1 base and J by 6 bases, with 9 bases between. CDR3 nucleotide sequence: TGTGCCAGCAGCTTAGTCCGCGGCCCTGAAGCTTTCTTT. It yields the protein CASSLVRGPEAFF.

The chain combines TRBV6-5 with TRBJ2-6, with D possibly being TRBD2 (5 bases). Germline V gene data show CDR1 as MNHEY and CDR2 as SVGAGI. Deletions cut 4 bases from V and 2 bases from J, with 12 bases between. This CDR3 comprises 16 residues. CDR3 nucleotide sequence: TGTGCCAGCAGTTCCGGCGGGTCTACTGGGGCCAACGTCCTGACTTTC. It translates to CASSSGGSTGANVLTF.

This clonotype has a handful of counts. The gene calls are TRBV7-9 and TRBJ2-5; perhaps TRBD1 as D (5 bases). Germline CDR1 and CDR2: SEHNR and FQNEAQ (reference sequence). Trimming stripped 2 bases from V and 4 bases from J, with 8 bases between. The CDR3 covers 13 residues. The CDR3 DNA follows: TGTGCCAGCAGCTTATCAGGGTCAGAGACCCAGTACTTC. Translated, it gives CASSLSGSETQYF.

The table lists this clonotype with a few counts. The chain has TRBV6-1 and TRBJ1-2; D uncertain. Germline V gives CDR1 MNHNS, CDR2 SASEGT. V was clipped by 6 bases and J by 2 bases, with 19 bases between them. The CDR3 is 16 residues long. The CDR3 protein is CASSFSPDHLNYGYTF. CDR3 nucleotide sequence: TGTGCCAGCAGCTTTTCCCCAGACCATCTAAACTATGGCTACACCTTC.

The CDR3 sequence is CASSSPTSGHKQPQHF. CDR3 nucleotides: TGTGCCAGCAGTTCACCAACCTCGGGACACAAACAGCCCCAGCATTTT. This chain joins TRBV12-3 or TRBV12-4 and TRBJ1-5; perhaps TRBD1 as D (6 bases). This CDR3 region has 16 residues. The V gene lost 4 bases and the J gene lost 7 bases, with 20 bases spanning the gap.